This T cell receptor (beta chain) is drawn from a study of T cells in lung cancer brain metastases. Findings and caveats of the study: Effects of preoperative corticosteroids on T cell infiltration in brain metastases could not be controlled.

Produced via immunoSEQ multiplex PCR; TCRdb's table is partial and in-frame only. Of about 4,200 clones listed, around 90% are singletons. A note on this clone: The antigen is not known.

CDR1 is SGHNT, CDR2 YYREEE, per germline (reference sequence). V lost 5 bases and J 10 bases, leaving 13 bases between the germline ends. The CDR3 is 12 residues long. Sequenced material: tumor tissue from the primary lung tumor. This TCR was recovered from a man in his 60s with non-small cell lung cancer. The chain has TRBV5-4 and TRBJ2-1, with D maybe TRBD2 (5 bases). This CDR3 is CASSLDIAEQFF. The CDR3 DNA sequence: TGTGCCAGCAGTCTTGACATAGCGGAGCAGTTCTTC.